The entry below gives a single T cell receptor beta chain sequence along with its context. Its antigen is not yet known. One base away there is no much larger clone; base qualities are not given. This entry belongs to a study of T cell responses to AZD1222 COVID-19 vaccine (dated by TCRdb to about 2021). Study-wide context: A total of around 240 trial participants underwent TCR sequencing, of whom some 200 had received two doses of AZD1222 and 26 had received two doses of the MenACWY control vaccine. Trial participants were enrolled by age into 18-55, 56-69 and 70-plus year subgroups, with roughly 150, 30 and 60 TCR-sequenced participants respectively. The investigation overall reported the following: Participants were mostly white British, with more females than males. The authors suggested clonal diversity may have been underestimated. Conclusions about previously exposed vaccinees were limited because only a handful of AZD1222 recipients were SARS-CoV-2 seropositive at baseline. Reportedly, close to half of the unique spike-specific TCRs recognized epitopes lying outside the regions that are mutated in the B.1.351 and B.1.1.7 variants. In the small 56-69-year group, the increase in depth fell short of significance, most likely because of low power. The whole spike protein was spanned by vaccine-associated CD4 TCRs, and dominant responses were seen in regions 160-218 and 743-854. A significant rise in spike-specific TCR breadth and depth was observed after two AZD1222 doses relative to day 0 and relative to MenACWY recipients. Because no day 14 peak-response samples were available, the repertoires could be characterized only after the peak T cell response.

Germline trimming: 4 bases from V, 4 bases from J; junction bases outside gene matches: 6. The germline V gene supplies CDR1 MDHEN and CDR2 SYDVKM. The CDR3 has 15 amino acids, counting the end cysteine and phenylalanine. CDR3 DNA only is kept here, 45 bases in frame from base 1. The CDR3 regions of human TCRbeta chains were analyzed by immunosequencing. As for how the authors treated the data: Repertoire TCRs were checked for matches against a reference library of SARS-CoV-2-specific TCRs that had been generated using the MIRA antigen-specificity platform. Breadth was defined as the fraction of unique TCRs that were SARS-CoV-2-associated. Depth was defined as the fraction of total T cells that were SARS-CoV-2-associated. Using the MIRA data, each spike-specific TCR was mapped to the spike region that the TCR reacts to and placed in a CD4 or CD8 class. Log10-transformed breadth and depth values were compared by one-way ANOVA with Sidak's multiple comparisons tests. The table was pulled from immuneACCESS by TCRdb, which kept in-frame rearrangements only. Such tables lose some clones; where checked, under half of the loss comes from unresolved V genes, and the rest has no known cause. V, J and clone size were drawn from that table, and D and trimming were deduced from the DNA. For this sample there are 150,000 to 250,000 clones; about 89% appear just once. Approximately 3.4% of the sample is in the top ten clones.

This sample's time point label indicates: about 28 days (+/-7) after the second vaccine dose. AZD1222 recipients given second doses at about 4 weeks or at about 12 weeks were pooled, since spike-specific TCR depth and breadth were not found to differ between the two schedules. Samples from vaccinated people were obtained from the UK trials COV001 and COV002, which included a single-blind randomized controlled phase 2/3 trial of AZD1222 (ChAdOx1 nCoV-19) in healthy adults. For TCRbeta chain sequencing, PBMC samples from trial participants were taken at day 0 and at day 28 after the second dose. Rearrangement joined TRBV28 to TRBJ1-5; TRBD1 matches 8 bases in the middle. This receptor was obtained from an adult who received the AZD1222 COVID-19 vaccine. Here the sequenced sample was peripheral blood, taken 28 days after the second AZD1222 dose. The DNA reads TGTGCCAGCAGTTCGGCGACAGGGGCTAATCAGCCCCAGCATTTT. It encodes CASSSATGANQPQHF. Where the CDR3 stops, the reference TRBV28 and TRBJ1-5 genes take over; the full variable domain is DVKVTQSSRYLVKRTGEKVFLECVQDMDHENMFWYRQDPGLGLRLIYFSYDVKMKEKGDIPEGYSVSREKKERFSLILESASTNQTSMYLCASSSATGANQPQHFGDGTRLSIL.